This T cell receptor beta chain derives from a study of blood T cell repertoires in COVID-19. Study-wide context: Samples representing acute and convalescent COVID-19 were sourced from the United States, Italy and Spain. In each case, the material was cDNA or gDNA derived from T cells, B-cell-depleted T cells, or PBMCs.

How the authors handled the data: Using reference gene primer amplification, nucleated cell counts were estimated. Produced via immunoSEQ multiplex PCR; TCRdb's table is partial and in-frame only. Clone size and the V and J calls come from that table; the DNA yielded D and trimming. The sample holds 50,000 or so clones, around 79% seen once. Germline-derived CDR1 and CDR2 are MNHEY and SMNVEV (reference sequence). V shed 8 bases, J shed 3 bases, and the junction held 18 bases outside the gene matches. This CDR3 is built from 18 residues. This receptor was taken from a human donor with active or convalescent COVID-19. The donor label of this sample is uncertain. The V gene is TRBV27, the J gene TRBJ2-2; 7 nucleotides agree with TRBD2. The sequenced sample was peripheral blood. CDR3 residues: CASASPAGAGAYTGELFF. DNA for the CDR3: TGTGCCAGCGCTTCCCCCGCGGGTGCGGGAGCCTACACCGGGGAGCTGTTTTTT.